These 27 T cell receptor beta chains were all obtained from the same sample, sequenced in a study of breast tumors, draining lymph nodes, adjacent tissues. Each CDR3 protein gets one entry after TCRdb re-called the multiplex PCR reads with MiXCR. The table has roughly 110,000 distinct CDR3 sequences, less than 40% seen once. Breast cancer patients provided tissue from their axillary draining lymph nodes. Source material: axillary lymph node tissue. These receptors were taken from a female donor with breast cancer. Some clones in this sample may be carry-over from other donors' samples.

The chain uses TRBV6-5 and TRBJ1-1; the D gene is possibly TRBD1 (5 bases). The germline V gene has CDR1 MNHEY and CDR2 SVGAGI. The CDR3 covers 15 residues. Trimming removed 4 bases at V and 6 bases at J, with 18 bases between. The CDR3 region has the DNA TGTGCCAGCAGTTTCGGGCAGGGTGGAAGGGCTGAAGCTTTCTTT. It specifies CASSFGQGGRAEAFF.

A word on this clonotype: Mismatch with germline at one junction end may stem from a read error. The V gene is TRBV15, the J gene TRBJ2-5; 10 bases align to TRBD2. Germline V gene lookup returns CDR1 LNHNV and CDR2 YYDKDF (reference sequence). The CDR3 totals 18 residues. The CDR3 nucleotides read TGTGCCACCAACAGAGTCCTCTTAGCGGGGGGCGGCGGCAATGAGCAGTACTTC. Its translation: CATNRVLLAGGGGNEQYF.

For this clonotype: The junction departs from the called germline gene at one end, perhaps through a read error. V usage is TRBV29-1 and J usage is TRBJ2-1, with D perhaps being TRBD1 or TRBD2 (6 bases each). Germline assignment: CDR1 SQVTM and CDR2 ANQGSEA. This CDR3 spans 14 amino acids. The CDR3 reads CSVVLGRGGNEQSF. CDR3 DNA: TGCAGCGTTGTGTTGGGCAGGGGAGGCAATGAGCAGTCCTTC.

This clonotype was detected ten times or more. A single base separates this from a much larger clone, so it may be a read error. V usage is TRBV20-1 and J usage is TRBJ2-5; 9 nucleotides align to TRBD1. Looked up from germline, CDR1 is DFQATT and CDR2 is SNEGSKA (reference sequence). This CDR3 has 12 amino acids. Written as DNA, the CDR3 is TGCAGTGCTAACAGGGGGCGAGAGACCCCGTACTTC. This sequence encodes CSANRGRETPYF.

The chain carries TRBV20-1 and TRBJ2-3; 9 nucleotides agree with TRBD1. The germline CDR1 and CDR2 sequences are DFQATT and SNEGSKA (reference sequence). The CDR3 covers 14 residues. V dropped 5 bases and J dropped 6; count of bases not matched to a gene: 9. This CDR3 reads CSADQGQGGDTQYF. CDR3 coding DNA: TGCAGTGCTGACCAGGGACAGGGCGGCGATACGCAGTATTTT.

This clonotype was seen repeatedly, ten times or more. The V call is TRBV27, the J call TRBJ2-1; 7 bases are shared with TRBD2. Germline CDR1 reads MNHEY; CDR2 reads SMNVEV (reference sequence). J was trimmed by 4 bases and V by 2 bases; bases with no gene match: 5. The CDR3 has 15 residues. CDR3 sequence: CASSLNSGVYNEQFF. As DNA, the CDR3 is TGTGCCAGCAGTTTAAACAGCGGGGTATACAATGAGCAGTTCTTC.

The V call is TRBV7-6, the J call TRBJ2-3; D might be TRBD2 (6 bases). The germline V gene has CDR1 SGHVS and CDR2 FNYEAQ. The CDR3 totals 14 residues. V dropped 5 bases and J dropped 4 bases, with 13 bases sitting between them. The CDR3 here is CASSASGLSDTQYF. The CDR3 nucleotides are TGTGCCAGCAGCGCCTCGGGACTTTCAGATACGCAGTATTTT.

In its sample, this clonotype was seen once. A much bigger clone sits one base away, suggesting this may be a read error. CDR3: CASSLRTGGNYETQYF. The CDR3 region has the DNA TGTGCCAGCAGTTTAAGGACTGGCGGGAACTATGAGACCCAGTACTTC. The chain couples TRBV27 to TRBJ2-5, with a tentative D call TRBD2 (6 bases). The CDR3 is 16 residues long. Germline V gives CDR1 MNHEY, CDR2 SMNVEV (reference sequence). Deletions cut 2 bases from V and 5 bases from J, with 18 bases between.

This chain joins TRBV19 and TRBJ2-5, with TRBD2 identical over 10 bases. The V gene's germline CDR1 is LNHDA and CDR2 SQIVND (reference sequence). The CDR3 is 15 amino acids. J was trimmed by 4 bases and V by 8 bases; bases with no gene match: 10. CDR3 protein: CASGVSGRRGETQYF. As DNA, the CDR3 is TGTGCCAGTGGCGTTAGCGGGAGGAGGGGAGAGACCCAGTACTTC.

This clonotype was seen only a few times. This sequence joins TRBV5-1 and TRBJ1-6; 7 positions agree with TRBD1. CDR3 length equals 16 residues. V gave up 4 bases and J gave up 7 bases; unmatched junction bases: 11. CDR1 and CDR2 from the germline V gene are SGHRS and YFSETQ. This CDR3 reads CASSLGQGVDNSPLHF. CDR3 coding DNA: TGCGCCAGCAGCCTCGGGCAGGGGGTCGACAATTCACCCCTCCACTTT.

This clonotype was seen many times. This chain connects TRBV12-3 or TRBV12-4 to TRBJ1-2, with D possibly being TRBD1 (5 bases). Trimming stripped 10 bases from V and 4 bases from J, with 16 bases between. There are 13 residues in the CDR3. DNA for the CDR3: TGTGCCACCTTGGGGGGTCGAAGCTATGGCTACACCTTC. Encoded protein: CATLGGRSYGYTF.

In this sample, this clonotype turned up many times. It may be a read error: a sequence one base away is much more abundant. The chain combines TRBV12-3 or TRBV12-4 with TRBJ1-2, with D uncertain. The ends were cut back, 7 bases at V and 4 bases at J, with 13 bases in the middle. The CDR3 is 13 amino acids. DNA for the CDR3: TGTGCCAGCACCTGCGACGGCCTCTATGGCTACACCTTC. It is translated as CASTCDGLYGYTF.

For this clonotype: The germline gene is not matched at one end of the junction; a read error may be the cause. The genes are TRBV10-3 and TRBJ2-5; tentatively, D is TRBD2 (6 bases). Per germline, CDR1 ENHRY and CDR2 SYGVKD. The CDR3 is 16 amino acids. CDR3 protein: CAISQQRTGVTETQCF. For the CDR3, the DNA is TGTGCCATCAGTCAACAAAGGACGGGGGTAACAGAGACCCAGTGCTTC.

This clonotype occurred a few times. A read error is possible here, since a much larger clone lies one base away. V and J are TRBV14 and TRBJ2-1; D gene ambiguous. The V gene's germline CDR1 is SGHDN and CDR2 FVKESK. The CDR3 runs 14 residues. The CDR3 here is CASSQMTNYNEQSF. The CDR3 DNA follows: TGTGCCAGCAGCCAAATGACCAACTACAATGAGCAGTCCTTC.

This clonotype was seen repeatedly, ten times or more. The CDR3 region is CASSQGPGDEQFF. The CDR3 DNA is TGTGCCAGCAGCCAAGGTCCCGGGGATGAGCAGTTCTTC. V is TRBV14 and J is TRBJ2-1; tentatively, D is TRBD2 (5 bases). The CDR3 runs 13 residues. The germline V and J ends were trimmed by 1 base and 8 bases, with 9 bases remaining between them. Germline values: CDR1 SGHDN, CDR2 FVKESK.

The chain recombines TRBV16 with TRBJ1-3; D is ambiguous. The V end was cut by 0 bases, the J end by 0 bases, with 9 bases between. The length of the CDR3 is 16 residues. Per the germline V gene, CDR1 is KGHSY and CDR2 is FQNENV. The CDR3 nucleotides read TGTGCCAGCAGCCAATCCGCCGAGGTCTCTGGAAACACCATATATTTT. Translation gives CASSQSAEVSGNTIYF.

This clonotype was counted many times. The genes are TRBV6-2 or TRBV6-3 and TRBJ1-5; tentatively, D is TRBD1 (6 bases). This CDR3 has 12 residues. Per the germline V gene, CDR1 is MNHEY and CDR2 is SVGEGT. V shed 6 bases and J shed 8 bases, with 11 bases lying between them. CDR3 amino acids: CASRPQGKPQHF. The CDR3 DNA follows: TGTGCCAGCAGACCCCAGGGGAAGCCCCAGCATTTT.

This clonotype was seen at least ten times. The V and J genes are TRBV7-9 and TRBJ1-5; no reliable D call. Germline V gene sequence: CDR1 SEHNR, CDR2 FQNEAQ (reference sequence). There are 15 residues in the CDR3. V shed 5 bases and J shed 7 bases, with 18 bases lying between them. The DNA for the CDR3 is TGTGCCAGCAGCGTATGGGATAACGGACCCCAGCCCCAGCATTTT. This translates into CASSVWDNGPQPQHF.

This clonotype was counted at least ten times. This rearrangement joins TRBV2 to TRBJ2-2; TRBD1 might be the D (5 bases). This CDR3 is built from 13 residues. Between the trimmed V and J ends, which lost 7 bases and 4 bases, there was a span of 10 bases. Germline V CDR1 and CDR2: SNHLY, FYNNEI. The CDR3 loop reads CASTLDSTGELFF. The CDR3 coding sequence is TGTGCCAGCACCCTTGACAGCACCGGGGAGCTGTTTTTT.

The V call is TRBV7-6, the J call TRBJ2-6; D gene ambiguous. Germline CDR1 and CDR2: SGHVS and FNYEAQ. CDR3 length equals 16 residues. V was trimmed by 0 bases and J by 1 base, leaving 7 bases between them. For the CDR3, the DNA is TGTGCCAGCAGCTTAGCGTCGGCTTCTGGGGCCAACGTCCTGACTTTC. Protein sequence: CASSLASASGANVLTF.

Concerning this clonotype: A read error may explain this, as a much larger clone is one base away. This chain links TRBV13 with TRBJ2-1; D is perhaps TRBD2 (6 bases). With 6 bases removed from V and 5 bases from J, the gap between germline ends came to 23 bases. The CDR3 covers 17 residues. CDR1 and CDR2 from the germline V gene are PRHDT and FYEKMQ (reference sequence). As DNA, the CDR3 is TGTGCCAGCAGTTCCAGCCCTGGACTATCGGGAGACAATGAGCAGTTCTTC. Translated, it gives CASSSSPGLSGDNEQFF. The full variable domain, completed using reference TRBV13 and TRBJ2-1, is AAGVIQSPRHLIKEKRETATLKCYPIPRHDTVYWYQQGPGQDPQFLISFYEKMQSDKGSIPDRFSAQQFSDYHSELNMSSLELGDSALYFCASSSSPGLSGDNEQFFGPGTRLTVL.

This clonotype was detected ten times or more. This sequence joins TRBV7-9 and TRBJ2-2; D not resolved. V lost 4 bases to trimming and J lost 4 bases, with 4 bases between them. Germline V gives CDR1 SEHNR, CDR2 FQNEAQ (reference sequence). The CDR3 has 12 amino acids. The CDR3 protein is CASSSFTGELFF. CDR3 nucleotides: TGTGCCAGCAGCTCTTTCACCGGGGAGCTGTTTTTT. Based on the CDR3 plus reference TRBV7-9 and TRBJ2-2, the full variable domain is DTGVSQNPRHKITKRGQNVTFRCDPISEHNRLYWYRQTLGQGPEFLTYFQNEAQLEKSRLLSDRFSAERPKGSFSTLEIQRTEQGDSAMYLCASSSFTGELFFGEGSRLTVL.

This clonotype occurred many times. Here the CDR3 DNA reads TGTGCCAGCAGTGAATCTGGGTGGGTTCAAGAGACCCAGTACTTC. Encoded protein: CASSESGWVQETQYF. J is TRBJ2-5 and V is TRBV2; unclear D gene. Per the germline V gene, CDR1 is SNHLY and CDR2 is FYNNEI. The CDR3 covers 15 residues. The ends were cut back, 2 bases at V and 2 bases at J, with 12 bases in the middle.

This clonotype was recorded only once. The junction shows a germline mismatch at one end, possibly a read error. V gene TRBV2 combines with J gene TRBJ2-2, with D possibly being TRBD1 (6 bases). Germline CDR1 is SNHLY and CDR2 is FYNNEI. The length of the CDR3 is 16 residues. This CDR3 reads CTSMGDRFFLTGELFF. The CDR3 coding sequence is TGTACCAGCATGGGCGACAGGTTCTTTCTCACCGGGGAGCTGTTTTTC.

On this clonotype itself: Relative to the germline gene, one junction end is altered; a read error may explain this. This rearrangement joins TRBV3-1 to TRBJ2-7, with 9 bases fitting TRBD2. Germline values: CDR1 LGHDT, CDR2 YNNKEL (reference sequence). The CDR3 totals 17 residues. CDR3 protein: CPSSRRQRLAGLYEQYF. CDR3 DNA sequence: TGCCCCAGCAGCCGCCGCCAAAGGCTAGCGGGGTTGTACGAGCAGTACTTC.

The rearrangement joins TRBV27 to TRBJ2-4, with D unresolved. The CDR3 runs to 12 residues. V was pared by 4 bases and J by 3 bases, with 4 bases between. Germline-derived CDR1 and CDR2 are MNHEY and SMNVEV (reference sequence). The CDR3 nucleotides read TGTGCCAGCAGTTCGGACAAAAACATTCAGTACTTC. Its translation is CASSSDKNIQYF.

This clonotype was observed many times. This chain joins TRBV12-3 or TRBV12-4 and TRBJ2-7; TRBD1 matches at 7 bases. This CDR3 has 16 amino acids. J lost 1 base, V lost 4 bases, and 10 bases had no gene match. The CDR3 reads CASSSLPGQLSYEQYF. DNA for the CDR3: TGTGCCAGCAGTTCCCTTCCGGGACAGCTTTCCTACGAGCAGTACTTC.